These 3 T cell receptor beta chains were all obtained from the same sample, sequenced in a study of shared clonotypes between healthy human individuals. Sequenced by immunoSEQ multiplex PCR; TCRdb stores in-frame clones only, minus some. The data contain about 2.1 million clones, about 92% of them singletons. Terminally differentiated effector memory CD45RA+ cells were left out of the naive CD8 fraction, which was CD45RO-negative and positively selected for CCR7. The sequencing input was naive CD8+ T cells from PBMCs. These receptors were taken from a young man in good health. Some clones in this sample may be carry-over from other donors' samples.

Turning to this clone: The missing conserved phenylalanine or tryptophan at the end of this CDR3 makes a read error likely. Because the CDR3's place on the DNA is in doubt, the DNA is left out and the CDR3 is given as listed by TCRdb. The CDR3 protein is CSVEEKGRRD. The V gene is TRBV29-1, the J gene TRBJ2-3. From its first to its last residue, the CDR3 has 10 amino acids. Germline V CDR1 and CDR2: SQVTM, ANQGSEA.

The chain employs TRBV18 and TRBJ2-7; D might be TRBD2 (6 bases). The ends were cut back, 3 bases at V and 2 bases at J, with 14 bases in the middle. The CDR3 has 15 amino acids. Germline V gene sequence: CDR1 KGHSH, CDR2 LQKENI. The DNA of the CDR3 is TGTGCCAGCTCACCGCGGGACTTCGCGCCCTACGAGCAGTACTTC. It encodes CASSPRDFAPYEQYF.

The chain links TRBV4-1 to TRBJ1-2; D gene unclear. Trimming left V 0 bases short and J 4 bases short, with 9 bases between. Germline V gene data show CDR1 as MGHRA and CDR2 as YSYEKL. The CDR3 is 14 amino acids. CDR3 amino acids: CASSQDPDLYGYTF. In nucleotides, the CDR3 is TGCGCCAGCAGCCAAGATCCGGATCTCTATGGCTACACCTTC.